This TCR beta chain was recovered during a study of cytomegalovirus exposure and HLA in healthy donors. Looking at the study overall: The same platform was used for the 130 or so validation repertoires as for the roughly 660 first-cohort repertoires, as reported in a later analysis. General study points: The study labeled roughly 160 TCR beta chains cytomegalovirus-associated. Specificity of a few CMV-associated chains for CMV antigens was verified in vitro.

The V end lost 1 base, the J end lost 0 bases, and 11 bases lay between the germline ends. CDR3 length: 16 amino acids. Germline V gives CDR1 LGHNA, CDR2 YSLEER. To note about this clone: Its antigen is undetermined.

TCRdb keeps only in-frame clones here, not all; method: immunoSEQ multiplex PCR. This sample has roughly 98,000 clones, with roughly 87% found just once. Source material: PBMCs. The chain uses TRBV4-3 and TRBJ2-3; D remains ambiguous. The receptor was derived from a man younger than 35 in good health and CMV-seropositive. For the CDR3, the DNA is TGCGCCAGCAGCCAAGCCATCCAACATAGCACAGATACGCAGTATTTT. Protein sequence: CASSQAIQHSTDTQYF.